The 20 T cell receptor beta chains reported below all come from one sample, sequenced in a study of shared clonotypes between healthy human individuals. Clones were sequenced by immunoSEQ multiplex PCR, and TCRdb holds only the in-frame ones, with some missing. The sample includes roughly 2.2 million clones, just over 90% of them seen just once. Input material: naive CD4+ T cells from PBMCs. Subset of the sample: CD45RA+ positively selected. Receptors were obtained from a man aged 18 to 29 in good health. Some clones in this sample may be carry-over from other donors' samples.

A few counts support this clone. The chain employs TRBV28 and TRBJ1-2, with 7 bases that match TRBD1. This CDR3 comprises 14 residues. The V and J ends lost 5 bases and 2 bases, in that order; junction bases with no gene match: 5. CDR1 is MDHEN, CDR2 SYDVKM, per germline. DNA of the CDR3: TGTGCCAGCAGTCCATGGGACAGCAACTATGGCTACACCTTC. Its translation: CASSPWDSNYGYTF.

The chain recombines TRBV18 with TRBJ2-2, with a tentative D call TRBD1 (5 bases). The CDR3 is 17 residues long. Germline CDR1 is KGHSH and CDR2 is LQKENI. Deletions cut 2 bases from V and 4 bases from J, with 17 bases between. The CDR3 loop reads CASSPTGREPGTGELFF. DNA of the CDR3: TGTGCCAGCTCACCAACCGGCAGGGAACCGGGCACCGGGGAGCTGTTTTTT.

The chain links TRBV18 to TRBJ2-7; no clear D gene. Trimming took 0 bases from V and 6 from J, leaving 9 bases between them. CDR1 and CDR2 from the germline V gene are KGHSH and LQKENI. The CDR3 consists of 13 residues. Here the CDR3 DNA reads TGTGCCAGCTCACCACCGTACAGCTCCGAGCAGTACTTC. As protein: CASSPPYSSEQYF.

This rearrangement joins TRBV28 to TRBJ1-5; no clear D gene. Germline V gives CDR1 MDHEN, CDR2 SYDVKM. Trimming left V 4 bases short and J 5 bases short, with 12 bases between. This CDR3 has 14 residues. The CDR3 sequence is CASSSPSGDQPQHF. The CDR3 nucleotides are TGTGCCAGCAGTTCCCCCTCCGGGGATCAGCCCCAGCATTTT.

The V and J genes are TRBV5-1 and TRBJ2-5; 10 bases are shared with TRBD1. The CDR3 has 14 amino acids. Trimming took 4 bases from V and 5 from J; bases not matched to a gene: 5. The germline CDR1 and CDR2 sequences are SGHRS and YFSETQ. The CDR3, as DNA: TGCGCCAGCAGCGGACAGGGGGTCGAGGAGACCCAGTACTTC. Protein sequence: CASSGQGVEETQYF.

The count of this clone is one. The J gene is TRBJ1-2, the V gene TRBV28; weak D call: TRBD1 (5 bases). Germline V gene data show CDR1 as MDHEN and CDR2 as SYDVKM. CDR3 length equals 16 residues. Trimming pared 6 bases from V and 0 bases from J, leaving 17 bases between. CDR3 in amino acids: CASRPFHRLANYGYTF. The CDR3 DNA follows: TGTGCCAGCAGACCCTTTCACAGGTTAGCTAACTATGGCTACACCTTC.

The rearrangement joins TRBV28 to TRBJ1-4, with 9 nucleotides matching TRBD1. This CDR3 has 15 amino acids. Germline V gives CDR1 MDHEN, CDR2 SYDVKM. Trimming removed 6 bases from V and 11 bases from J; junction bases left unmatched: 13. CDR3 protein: CASSETGTGSKKLFF. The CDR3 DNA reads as TGTGCCAGCAGCGAAACCGGGACAGGGTCGAAGAAACTGTTTTTT.

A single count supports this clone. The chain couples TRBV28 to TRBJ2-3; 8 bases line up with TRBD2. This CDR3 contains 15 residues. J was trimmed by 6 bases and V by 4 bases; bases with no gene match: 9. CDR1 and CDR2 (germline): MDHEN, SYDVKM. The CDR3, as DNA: TGTGCCAGCAGTTCAGCGGGAGCGCGCTCGGATACGCAGTATTTT. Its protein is CASSSAGARSDTQYF. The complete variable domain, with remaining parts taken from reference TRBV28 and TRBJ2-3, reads DVKVTQSSRYLVKRTGEKVFLECVQDMDHENMFWYRQDPGLGLRLIYFSYDVKMKEKGDIPEGYSVSREKKERFSLILESASTNQTSMYLCASSSAGARSDTQYFGPGTRLTVL.

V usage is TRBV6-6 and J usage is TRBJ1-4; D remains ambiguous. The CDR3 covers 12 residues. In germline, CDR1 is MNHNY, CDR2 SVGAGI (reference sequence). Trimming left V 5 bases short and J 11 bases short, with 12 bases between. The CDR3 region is CASSMEVLKLFF. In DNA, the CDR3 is TGTGCCAGCAGTATGGAAGTTCTGAAACTGTTTTTT.

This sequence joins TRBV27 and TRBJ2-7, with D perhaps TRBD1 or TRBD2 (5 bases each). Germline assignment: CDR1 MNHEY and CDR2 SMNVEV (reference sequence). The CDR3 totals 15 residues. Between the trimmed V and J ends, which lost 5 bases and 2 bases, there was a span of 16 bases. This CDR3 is CASSTRGVSAYEQYF. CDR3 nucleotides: TGTGCCAGCAGTACTCGAGGGGTTAGTGCCTACGAGCAGTACTTC.

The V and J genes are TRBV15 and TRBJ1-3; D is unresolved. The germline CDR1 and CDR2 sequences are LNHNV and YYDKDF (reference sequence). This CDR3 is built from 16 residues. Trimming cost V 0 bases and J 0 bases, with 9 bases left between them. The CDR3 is CATSRDFRISGNTIYF. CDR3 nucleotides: TGTGCCACCAGCAGAGATTTCAGAATCTCTGGAAACACCATATATTTT. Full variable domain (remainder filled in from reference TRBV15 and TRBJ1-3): DAMVIQNPRYQVTQFGKPVTLSCSQTLNHNVMYWYQQKSSQAPKLLFHYYDKDFNNEADTPDNFQSRRPNTSFCFLDIRSPGLGDTAMYLCATSRDFRISGNTIYFGEGSWLTVV.

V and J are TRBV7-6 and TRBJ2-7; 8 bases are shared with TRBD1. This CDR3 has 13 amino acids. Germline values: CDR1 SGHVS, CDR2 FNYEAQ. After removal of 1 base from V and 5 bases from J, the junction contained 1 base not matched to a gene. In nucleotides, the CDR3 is TGTGCCAGCAGCTTAGGACAGGGGAACGAGCAGTACTTC. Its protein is CASSLGQGNEQYF.

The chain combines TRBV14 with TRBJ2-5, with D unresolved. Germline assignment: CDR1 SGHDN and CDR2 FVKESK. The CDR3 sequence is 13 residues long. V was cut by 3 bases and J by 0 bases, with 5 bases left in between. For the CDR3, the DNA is TGTGCCAGCAGCCAGGGAAACCAAGAGACCCAGTACTTC. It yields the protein CASSQGNQETQYF.

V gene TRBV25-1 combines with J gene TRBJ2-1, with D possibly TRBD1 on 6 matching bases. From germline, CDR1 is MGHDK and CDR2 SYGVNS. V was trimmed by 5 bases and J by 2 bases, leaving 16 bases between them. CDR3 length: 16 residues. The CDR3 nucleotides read TGTGCCAGCAGTCTGCCGGGCAGGGGCGCCTACAATGAGCAGTTCTTC. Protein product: CASSLPGRGAYNEQFF.

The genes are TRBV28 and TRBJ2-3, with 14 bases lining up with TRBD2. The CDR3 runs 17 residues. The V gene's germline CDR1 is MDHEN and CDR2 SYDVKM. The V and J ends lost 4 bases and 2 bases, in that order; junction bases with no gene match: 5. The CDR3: CASSSGLAGVSTDTQYF. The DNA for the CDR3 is TGTGCCAGCAGTTCGGGACTAGCGGGAGTTTCCACAGATACGCAGTATTTT.

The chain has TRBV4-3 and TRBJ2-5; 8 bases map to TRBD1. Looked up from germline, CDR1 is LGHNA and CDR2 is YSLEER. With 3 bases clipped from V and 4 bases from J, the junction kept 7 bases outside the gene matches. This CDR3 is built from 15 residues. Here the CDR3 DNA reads TGCGCCAGCAGCCAGGGGGCAGGGGGCGCAGAGACCCAGTACTTC. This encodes CASSQGAGGAETQYF.

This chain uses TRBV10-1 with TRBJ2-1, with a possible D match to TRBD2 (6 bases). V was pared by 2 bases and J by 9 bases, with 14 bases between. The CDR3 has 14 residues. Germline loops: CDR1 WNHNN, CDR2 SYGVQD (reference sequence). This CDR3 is CASSETSWNSEQFF. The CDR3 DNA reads TGCGCCAGCAGTGAGACTAGCTGGAACAGTGAGCAGTTCTTC.

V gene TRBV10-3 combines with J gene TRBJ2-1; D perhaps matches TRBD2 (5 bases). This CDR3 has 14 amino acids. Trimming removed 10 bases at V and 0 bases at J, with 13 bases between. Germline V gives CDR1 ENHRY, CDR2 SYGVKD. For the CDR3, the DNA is TGTGCCACCAGGACGGGGAGCTCCTACAATGAGCAGTTCTTC. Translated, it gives CATRTGSSYNEQFF.

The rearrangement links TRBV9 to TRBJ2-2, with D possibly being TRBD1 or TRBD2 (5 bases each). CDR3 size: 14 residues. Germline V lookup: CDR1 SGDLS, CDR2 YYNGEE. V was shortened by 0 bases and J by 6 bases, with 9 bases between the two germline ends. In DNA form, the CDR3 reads TGTGCCAGCAGCGTAGGGGACCCCCCCGGGGAGCTGTTTTTT. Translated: CASSVGDPPGELFF.

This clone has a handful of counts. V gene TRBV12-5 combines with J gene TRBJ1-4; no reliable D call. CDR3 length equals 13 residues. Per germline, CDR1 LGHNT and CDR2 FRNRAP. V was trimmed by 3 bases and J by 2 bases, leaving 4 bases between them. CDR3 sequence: CASGFFTNEKLFF. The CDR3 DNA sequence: TGTGCTAGTGGTTTCTTCACTAATGAAAAACTGTTTTTT.